A selection of T cell receptor beta chains follows, all from one sample in a study of shared clonotypes between healthy human individuals. Sequencing used immunoSEQ multiplex PCR; TCRdb keeps in-frame clones, though not all of them. The table lists 400,000 to 600,000 clones, 75% to 80% of them singletons. Sequencing input: PBMCs. The receptors originated from a woman in her forties in good health. Some clones in this sample may be carry-over from other donors' samples. The conserved cysteine and the conserved F or W are not part of the CDR3 here.

CDR3,V
ASSQAASGSFHEQF,TRBV7-3
ASSTGTSGRALGETQY,TRBV27
ASSQSGGRAPWEQY,TRBV23-1
ASIPSTGGGTDTQY,TRBV28
ASSKDRVSSYEQY,TRBV7-2
AIRGGSGSSYNEQF,TRBV10-3
ASSPPPLGGLSSDTQY,TRBV5-1
ASSQTGTSGVNEQF,TRBV4-1
ATSRDPQYGYT,TRBV15
ASSSQGAGELF,TRBV6-6